Below, 15 T cell receptor beta chains from the same sample are listed, as sequenced in a study of T-cell reconstitution after alpha-beta-depleted transplantation in children. During its preparation, the TCRbeta library received unique molecular identifiers. TCRdb analysed the PCR reads with MiXCR anew, one entry per CDR3 protein. The sample includes about 470,000 distinct CDR3 sequences, over 40% seen only once; the top ten take 27%. Here the sequenced sample was PBMCs, taken before TCRalphabeta/CD19-depleted stem cell transplant. All receptors come from a girl aged 2 to 10 with aplastic anemia, due to receive a stem cell transplant.

This clonotype was seen only a few times. This chain joins TRBV19 and TRBJ2-7; weak D call: TRBD2 (5 bases). Germline CDR1 reads LNHDA; CDR2 reads SQIVND (reference sequence). CDR3 length: 14 residues. V lost 5 bases and J lost 2, with 13 bases in between. For the CDR3, the DNA is TGTGCCAGTAGTCTTGGCGGGCCTCCCTACGAGCAGTACTTC. Translated, it gives CASSLGGPPYEQYF. The full variable domain, its missing parts supplied by reference TRBV19 and TRBJ2-7, is DGGITQSPKYLFRKEGQNVTLSCEQNLNHDAMYWYRQDPGQGLRLIYYSQIVNDFQKGDIAEGYSVSREKKESFPLTVTSAQKNPTAFYLCASSLGGPPYEQYFGPGTRLTVT.

This clonotype has more than one count but fewer than ten. The V gene is TRBV25-1, the J gene TRBJ2-7, with D perhaps matching TRBD1 (5 bases). Germline V gene data show CDR1 as MGHDK and CDR2 as SYGVNS. This CDR3 contains 15 residues. V was cut by 10 bases and J by 0 bases, with 19 bases left in between. This CDR3 reads CAIRAPGHPSYEQYF. The CDR3 nucleotides read TGTGCCATCCGTGCCCCCGGACATCCCTCCTACGAGCAGTACTTC.

This chain uses TRBV28 with TRBJ2-7; D is ambiguous. The CDR3 totals 12 residues. V gave up 6 bases and J gave up 2 bases, with 8 bases separating them. Germline lookup yields CDR1 MDHEN and CDR2 SYDVKM. The CDR3 region is CASSFDTYEQYF. As DNA, the CDR3 is TGTGCCAGCAGCTTTGACACCTACGAGCAGTACTTC.

Only a few counts were recorded for this clonotype. A single base separates this from a much larger clone, so it may be a read error. This chain uses TRBV20-1 with TRBJ1-5, with TRBD1 identical over 8 bases. CDR3 length: 14 amino acids. The germline gives CDR1 DFQATT, CDR2 SNEGSKA (reference sequence). As DNA, the CDR3 is TGCAGTTCTAGAGGAGGACAGGGCTATCAGCCCCAGCATTTT. Its translation is CSSRGGQGYQPQHF.

This clonotype showed up just a few times. J is TRBJ2-7 and V is TRBV7-2, with 9 bases identical to TRBD1. This CDR3 spans 14 amino acids. Germline V gene sequence: CDR1 SGHTA, CDR2 FQGNSA. V shed 4 bases, J shed 5 bases, and the junction held 6 bases outside the gene matches. The CDR3 here is CASSWRDREHEQYF. The DNA for the CDR3 is TGTGCCAGCAGCTGGCGGGACAGGGAACACGAGCAGTACTTC.

This clonotype was observed many times. This chain links TRBV20-1 with TRBJ1-2; 9 nucleotides align to TRBD1. In germline, CDR1 is DFQATT, CDR2 SNEGSKA (reference sequence). With V trimmed by 5 bases and J by 1 base, 14 bases remained unmatched. The CDR3 runs 17 residues. CDR3 sequence: CSADKLNRGPNNYGYTF. Written as DNA, the CDR3 is TGCAGTGCTGATAAACTAAACAGGGGGCCTAATAACTATGGCTACACCTTC.

This clonotype was found many times. The V and J genes are TRBV12-3 or TRBV12-4 and TRBJ2-1; 11 bases agree with TRBD2. V gave up 2 bases and J gave up 8 bases; unmatched junction bases: 5. The CDR3 is made up of 15 amino acids. The DNA for the CDR3 is TGTGCCAGCAGTTTATGGACTAGCGGGCCCCATGAGCAGTTCTTC. Encoded protein: CASSLWTSGPHEQFF.

This clonotype was seen more than once but under ten times. The V gene is TRBV20-1, the J gene TRBJ2-7, with TRBD1 matching 8 bases. CDR3 length: 13 residues. V lost 4 bases to trimming and J lost 4 bases; unmatched junction nucleotides: 6. Germline V lookup: CDR1 DFQATT, CDR2 SNEGSKA (reference sequence). The CDR3 coding sequence is TGCAGTGCTAAACAGGGGGTCACGTACGAGCAGTACTTC. Amino acids: CSAKQGVTYEQYF.

This clonotype has a count of ten or more. The V and J genes are TRBV20-1 and TRBJ2-5; D ambiguous. This CDR3 has 10 residues. Trimming took off 1 base at V and 5 bases at J, with 2 bases between the two ends. Germline V gene lookup returns CDR1 DFQATT and CDR2 SNEGSKA (reference sequence). As DNA, the CDR3 is TGCAGTGCTAGAGGGGAGACCCAGTACTTC. This encodes CSARGETQYF.

The V and J genes are TRBV4-2 and TRBJ2-1; D may be TRBD2 (5 bases). Germline values: CDR1 LGHNA, CDR2 YNFKEQ. The CDR3 totals 15 residues. V lost 4 bases, J lost 6 bases, and 16 bases lay in between. For the CDR3, the DNA is TGTGCCAGCAGCCCTCGGACTCGCCAGAGCAATGAGCAGTTCTTC. It translates to CASSPRTRQSNEQFF.

The rearrangement joins TRBV10-3 to TRBJ1-2; TRBD1 might be the D (5 bases). This CDR3 comprises 14 residues. CDR1 is ENHRY and CDR2 is SYGVKD in the germline V gene. V was cut by 4 bases and J by 6 bases, with 15 bases left in between. The CDR3 protein is CAISGDDSDNGYTF. The DNA for the CDR3 is TGTGCCATCAGTGGGGACGACAGCGACAATGGCTACACCTTC.

This clonotype came up a few times. The chain has TRBV7-2 and TRBJ2-7; possible D gene TRBD2, 7 bases. The CDR3 extends over 15 amino acids. Germline CDR1 SGHTA, CDR2 FQGNSA. Deletions cut 1 base from V and 4 bases from J, with 14 bases between. CDR3 residues: CASSLGGGEYYEQYF. As DNA, the CDR3 is TGTGCCAGCAGCTTAGGAGGGGGGGAGTATTACGAGCAGTACTTC.

This clonotype came up once. The chain is built from TRBV5-1 and TRBJ2-4; D not resolved. Germline V gives CDR1 SGHRS, CDR2 YFSETQ. Trimming cost V 2 bases and J 8 bases, with 11 bases left between them. This CDR3 has 13 amino acids. CDR3 amino acids: CASSLTLWDIQYF. CDR3 in DNA: TGCGCCAGCAGCTTAACGCTTTGGGACATTCAGTACTTC.

This clonotype was seen once. The CDR3 loop is CASPSGRNTGELFF. DNA of the CDR3: TGTGCCAGTCCGAGCGGGAGGAACACCGGGGAGCTGTTTTTT. This chain connects TRBV7-9 to TRBJ2-2; 8 bases match TRBD2. The CDR3 has 14 amino acids. CDR1 SEHNR and CDR2 FQNEAQ come from the germline V gene (reference sequence). The trim removed 9 bases at V and 1 base at J, leaving 4 bases unmatched. Variable domain in full (rest from reference TRBV7-9 and TRBJ2-2): DTGVSQNPRHKITKRGQNVTFRCDPISEHNRLYWYRQTLGQGPEFLTYFQNEAQLEKSRLLSDRFSAERPKGSFSTLEIQRTEQGDSAMYLCASPSGRNTGELFFGEGSRLTVL.

V usage is TRBV7-3 and J usage is TRBJ2-1, with 8 bases that match TRBD2. From germline, CDR1 is SGHTA and CDR2 FQGTGA. V was pared by 5 bases and J by 3 bases, with 12 bases of the junction left unmatched. The CDR3 length is 17 residues. In nucleotides, the CDR3 is TGTGCCAGCAGCCGCCTAAGCGGGAGCGGGATCTACAATGAGCAGTTCTTC. Protein: CASSRLSGSGIYNEQFF.